This TCR beta chain was profiled in a study of blood T cell repertoires in COVID-19. The CDR3 consists of 17 residues. J lost 2 bases, V lost 3 bases, and 10 bases had no gene match. Germline-derived CDR1 and CDR2 are MGHDK and SYGVNS. Here immunoSEQ multiplex PCR was the method, and the copy in TCRdb shows in-frame clones only, minus some. This table holds 250,000 to 400,000 clones, around 90% found once. Sample: peripheral blood. The gene calls are TRBV25-1 and TRBJ2-7; 10 bases line up with TRBD2. The sequence was obtained from a woman aged 25 to 39 with COVID-19, enrolled during active disease. The CDR3 spells CASSDVLSSGRAYEQYF. The CDR3 bases are TGTGCCAGCAGTGACGTTCTATCGAGCGGGAGGGCCTACGAGCAGTACTTC.